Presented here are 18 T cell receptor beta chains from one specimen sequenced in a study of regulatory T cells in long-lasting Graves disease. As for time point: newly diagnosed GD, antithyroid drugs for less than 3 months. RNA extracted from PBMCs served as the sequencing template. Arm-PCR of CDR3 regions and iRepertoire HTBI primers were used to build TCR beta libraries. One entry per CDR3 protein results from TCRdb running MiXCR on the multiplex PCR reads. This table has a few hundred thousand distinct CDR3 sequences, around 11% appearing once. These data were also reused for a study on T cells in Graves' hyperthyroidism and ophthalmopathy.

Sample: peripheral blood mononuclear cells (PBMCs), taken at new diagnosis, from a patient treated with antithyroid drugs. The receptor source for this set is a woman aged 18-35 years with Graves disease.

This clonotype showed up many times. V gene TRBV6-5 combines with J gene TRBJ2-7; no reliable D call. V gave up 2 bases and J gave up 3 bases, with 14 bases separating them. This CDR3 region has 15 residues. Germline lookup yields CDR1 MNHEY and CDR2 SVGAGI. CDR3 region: CASSYGWLGNYEQYF. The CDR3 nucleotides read TGTGCCAGCAGTTACGGGTGGCTGGGAAACTACGAGCAGTACTTC.

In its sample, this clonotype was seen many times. DNA of the CDR3: TGTGCCAGCAGTCCCAATAGCTTCGGACAGGGGCATGGCTACACCTTC. Protein sequence: CASSPNSFGQGHGYTF. The chain carries TRBV6-1 and TRBJ1-2; 9 bases match TRBD1. This CDR3 comprises 16 residues. V was pared by 5 bases and J by 6 bases, with 13 bases of the junction left unmatched. Germline loops: CDR1 MNHNS, CDR2 SASEGT.

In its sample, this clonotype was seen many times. CDR3 loop: CASRPAGAGTGELFF. The CDR3 nucleotides are TGTGCCAGCAGGCCCGCGGGGGCTGGTACCGGGGAGCTGTTTTTT. The chain uses TRBV6-1 and TRBJ2-2, with D tentatively TRBD2 (7 bases). Trimming removed 6 bases at V and 5 bases at J, with 16 bases between. This CDR3 has 15 residues. Germline loops: CDR1 MNHNS, CDR2 SASEGT.

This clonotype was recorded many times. DNA for the CDR3: TGTGCCACCAGCTGGTTCGGGGGGAGCTCCTACGAGCAGTACTTC. This encodes CATSWFGGSSYEQYF. The genes are TRBV15 and TRBJ2-7, with 7 bases identical to TRBD2. J lost 0 bases, V lost 5 bases, and 7 bases had no gene match. The CDR3 is made up of 15 amino acids. Germline V gene lookup returns CDR1 LNHNV and CDR2 YYDKDF (reference sequence).

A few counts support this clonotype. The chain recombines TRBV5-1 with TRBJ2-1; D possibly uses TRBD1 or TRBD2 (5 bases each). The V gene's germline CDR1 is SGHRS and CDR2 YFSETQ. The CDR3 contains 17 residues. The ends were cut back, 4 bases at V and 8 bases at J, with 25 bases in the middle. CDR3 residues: CASSGISRDGQGDEQFF. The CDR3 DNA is TGCGCCAGCAGCGGAATCTCCCGGGACGGACAAGGGGATGAGCAGTTCTTC.

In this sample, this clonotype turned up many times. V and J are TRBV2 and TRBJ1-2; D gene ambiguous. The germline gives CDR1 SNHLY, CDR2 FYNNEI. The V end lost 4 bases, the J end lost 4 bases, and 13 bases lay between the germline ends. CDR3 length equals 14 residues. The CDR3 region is CASSAVATLYGYTF. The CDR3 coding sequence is TGTGCCAGCAGTGCGGTGGCCACACTCTATGGCTACACCTTC.

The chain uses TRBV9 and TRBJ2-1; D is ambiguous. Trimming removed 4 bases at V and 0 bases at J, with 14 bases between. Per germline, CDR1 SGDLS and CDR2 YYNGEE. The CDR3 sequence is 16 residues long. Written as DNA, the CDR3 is TGTGCCAGCAGCCCCCGACTGCAAAGCTCCTACAATGAGCAGTTCTTC. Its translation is CASSPRLQSSYNEQFF.

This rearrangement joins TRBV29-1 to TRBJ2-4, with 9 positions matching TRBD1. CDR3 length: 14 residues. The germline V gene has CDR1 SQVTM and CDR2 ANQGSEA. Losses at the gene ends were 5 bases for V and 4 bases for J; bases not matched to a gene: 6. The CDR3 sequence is CSVLSGTGKNIQYF. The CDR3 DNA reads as TGCAGCGTTCTATCCGGGACAGGGAAAAACATTCAGTACTTC.

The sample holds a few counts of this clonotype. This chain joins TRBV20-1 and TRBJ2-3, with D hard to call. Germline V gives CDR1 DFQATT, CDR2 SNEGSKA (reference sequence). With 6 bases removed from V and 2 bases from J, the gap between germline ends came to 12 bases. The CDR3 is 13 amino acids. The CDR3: CSAGEGNTDTQYF. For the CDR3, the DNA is TGCAGTGCGGGCGAAGGAAACACAGATACGCAGTATTTT.

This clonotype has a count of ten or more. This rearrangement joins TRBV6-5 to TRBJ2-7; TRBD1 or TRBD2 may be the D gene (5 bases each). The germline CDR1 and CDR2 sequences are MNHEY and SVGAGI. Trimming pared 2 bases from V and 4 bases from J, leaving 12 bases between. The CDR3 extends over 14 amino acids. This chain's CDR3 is CASSYGRGVYEQYF. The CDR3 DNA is TGTGCCAGCAGTTACGGAAGGGGAGTATACGAGCAGTACTTC.

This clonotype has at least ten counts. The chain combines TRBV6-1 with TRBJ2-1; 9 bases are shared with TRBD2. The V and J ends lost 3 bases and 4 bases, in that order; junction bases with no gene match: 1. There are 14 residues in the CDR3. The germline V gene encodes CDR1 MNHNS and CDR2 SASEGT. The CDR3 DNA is TGTGCCAGCAGTGACCTAGCGGGATACAATGAGCAGTTCTTC. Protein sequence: CASSDLAGYNEQFF.

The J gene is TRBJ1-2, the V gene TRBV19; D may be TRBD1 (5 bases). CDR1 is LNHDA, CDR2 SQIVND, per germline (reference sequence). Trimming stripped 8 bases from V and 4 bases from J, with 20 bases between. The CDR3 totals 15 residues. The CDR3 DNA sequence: TGTGCCAGTGAGTGGCGGGGGTCAGCAGGCTATGGCTACACCTTC. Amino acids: CASEWRGSAGYGYTF.

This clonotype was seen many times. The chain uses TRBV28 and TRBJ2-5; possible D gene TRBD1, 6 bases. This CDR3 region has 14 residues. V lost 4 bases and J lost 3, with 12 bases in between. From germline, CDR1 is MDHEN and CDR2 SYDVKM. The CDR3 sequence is CASSSVTGKETQYF. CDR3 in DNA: TGTGCCAGCAGTTCCGTTACAGGGAAAGAGACCCAGTACTTC.

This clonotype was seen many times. CDR3 bases: TGTGCCTGGACCCAGAAGGGGACAGATACGCAGTATTTT. This translates into CAWTQKGTDTQYF. This chain links TRBV30 with TRBJ2-3; perhaps TRBD1 as D (5 bases). V gave up 4 bases and J gave up 3 bases, with 11 bases separating them. In germline, CDR1 is GTSNPN, CDR2 SVGIG (reference sequence). The CDR3 has 13 residues.

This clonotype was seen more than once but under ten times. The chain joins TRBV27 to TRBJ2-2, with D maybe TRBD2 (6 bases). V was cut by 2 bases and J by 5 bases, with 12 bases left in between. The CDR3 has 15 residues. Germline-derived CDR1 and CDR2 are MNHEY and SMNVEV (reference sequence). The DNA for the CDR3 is TGTGCCAGCAGTTTACTAGCGTCGGGGACCGGGGAGCTGTTTTTT. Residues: CASSLLASGTGELFF.

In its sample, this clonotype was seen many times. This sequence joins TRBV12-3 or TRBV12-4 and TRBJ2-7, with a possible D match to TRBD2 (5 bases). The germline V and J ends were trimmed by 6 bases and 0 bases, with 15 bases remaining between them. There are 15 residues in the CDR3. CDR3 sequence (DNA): TGTGCCAGCAGCCTTCAGAGAGGGAACTCCTACGAGCAGTACTTC. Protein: CASSLQRGNSYEQYF.

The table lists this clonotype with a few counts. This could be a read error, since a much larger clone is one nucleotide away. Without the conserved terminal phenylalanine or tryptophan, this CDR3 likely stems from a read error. This CDR3 is CAVQENPRNEQFS. The DNA of the CDR3 is TGTGCCGTACAGGAAAATCCTAGGAATGAGCAGTTCTCC. This chain uses TRBV7-2 with TRBJ2-1, with D perhaps TRBD1 (5 bases). CDR1 is SGHTA and CDR2 is FQGNSA in the germline V gene. V lost 11 bases, J lost 7 bases, and 18 bases lay in between. The CDR3 consists of 13 residues.

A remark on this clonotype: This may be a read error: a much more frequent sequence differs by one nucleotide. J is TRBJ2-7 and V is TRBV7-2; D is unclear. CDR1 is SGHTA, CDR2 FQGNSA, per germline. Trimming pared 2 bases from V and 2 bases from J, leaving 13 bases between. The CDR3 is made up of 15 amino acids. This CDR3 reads CASSLSRSLAYEQYF. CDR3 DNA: TGTGCCAGCAGCTTAAGTCGATCGCTAGCCTACGAGCAGTACTTC.